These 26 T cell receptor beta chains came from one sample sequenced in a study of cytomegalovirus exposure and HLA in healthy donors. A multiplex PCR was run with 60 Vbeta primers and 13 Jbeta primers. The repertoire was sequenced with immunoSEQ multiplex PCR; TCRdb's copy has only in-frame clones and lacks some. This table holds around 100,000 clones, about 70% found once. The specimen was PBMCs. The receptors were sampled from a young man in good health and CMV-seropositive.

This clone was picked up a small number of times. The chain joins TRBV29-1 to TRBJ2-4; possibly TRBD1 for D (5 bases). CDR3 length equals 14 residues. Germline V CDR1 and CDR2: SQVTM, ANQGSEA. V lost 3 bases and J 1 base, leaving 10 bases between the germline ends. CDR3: CSVEGRAAKNIQYF. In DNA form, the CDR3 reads TGCAGCGTTGAGGGCAGGGCGGCCAAAAACATTCAGTACTTC.

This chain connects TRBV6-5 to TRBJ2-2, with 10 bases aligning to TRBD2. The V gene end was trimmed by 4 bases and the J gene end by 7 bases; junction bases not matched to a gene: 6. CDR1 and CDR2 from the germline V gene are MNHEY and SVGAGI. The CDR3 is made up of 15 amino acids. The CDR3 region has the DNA TGTGCCAGCAGTTTTAGCGGGGGGTGGGACGGGGAGCTGTTTTTT. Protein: CASSFSGGWDGELFF.

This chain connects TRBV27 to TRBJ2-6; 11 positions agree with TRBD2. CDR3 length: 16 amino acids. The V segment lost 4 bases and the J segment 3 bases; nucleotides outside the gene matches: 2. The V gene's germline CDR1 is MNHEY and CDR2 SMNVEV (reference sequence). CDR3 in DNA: TGTGCCAGCAGTTATAGCGGGAGGGGTGGGGCCAACGTCCTGACTTTC. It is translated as CASSYSGRGGANVLTF.

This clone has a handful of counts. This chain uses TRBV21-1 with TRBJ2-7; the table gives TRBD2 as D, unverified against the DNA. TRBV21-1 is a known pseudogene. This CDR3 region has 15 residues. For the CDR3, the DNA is TGTGCCAGCAGCAAAGGTAGCGACGGTGTTCAAGAGCAGTACGTC. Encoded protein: CASSKGSDGVQEQYV.

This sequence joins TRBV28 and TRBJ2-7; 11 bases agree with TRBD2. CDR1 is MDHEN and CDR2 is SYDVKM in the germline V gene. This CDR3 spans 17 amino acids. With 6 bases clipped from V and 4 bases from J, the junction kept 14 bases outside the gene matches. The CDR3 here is CASSRAGASGRTYEQYV. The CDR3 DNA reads TGTGCCAGCAGCCGGGCGGGGGCTAGCGGGAGGACGTACGAGCAGTACGTC.

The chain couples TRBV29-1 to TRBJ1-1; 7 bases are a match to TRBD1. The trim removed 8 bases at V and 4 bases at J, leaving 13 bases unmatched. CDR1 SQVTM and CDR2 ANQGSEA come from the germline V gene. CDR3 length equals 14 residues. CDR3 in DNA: TGCAGCTCCTTACAACAGGGGTCGGGCACTGAAGCTTTCTTT. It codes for CSSLQQGSGTEAFF.

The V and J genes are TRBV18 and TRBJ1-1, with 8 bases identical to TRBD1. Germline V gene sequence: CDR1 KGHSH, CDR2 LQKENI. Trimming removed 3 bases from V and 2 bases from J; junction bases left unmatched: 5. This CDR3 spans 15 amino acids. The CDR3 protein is CASSPRGRKNTEAFF. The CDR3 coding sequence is TGTGCCAGCTCACCCAGGGGGCGAAAAAACACTGAAGCTTTCTTT.

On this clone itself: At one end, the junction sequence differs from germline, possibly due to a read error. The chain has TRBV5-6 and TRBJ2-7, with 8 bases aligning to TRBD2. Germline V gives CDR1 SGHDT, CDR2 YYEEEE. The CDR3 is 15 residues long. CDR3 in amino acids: CTSSLDSGETYEQYF. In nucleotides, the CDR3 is TGTACCAGCAGCTTGGATAGCGGGGAGACCTACGAGCAGTACTTC. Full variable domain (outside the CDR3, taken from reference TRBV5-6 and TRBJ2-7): DAGVTQSPTHLIKTRGQQVTLRCSPKSGHDTVSWYQQALGQGPQFIFQYYEEEERQRGNFPDRFSGHQFPNYSSELNVNALLLGDSALYLCTSSLDSGETYEQYFGPGTRLTVT.

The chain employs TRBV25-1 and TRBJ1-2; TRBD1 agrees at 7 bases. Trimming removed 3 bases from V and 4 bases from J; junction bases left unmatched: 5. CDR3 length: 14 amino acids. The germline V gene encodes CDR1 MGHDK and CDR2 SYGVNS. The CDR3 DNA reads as TGTGCCAGCAGTGACGAAACAGGGGCCTATGGCTACACCTTC. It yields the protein CASSDETGAYGYTF.

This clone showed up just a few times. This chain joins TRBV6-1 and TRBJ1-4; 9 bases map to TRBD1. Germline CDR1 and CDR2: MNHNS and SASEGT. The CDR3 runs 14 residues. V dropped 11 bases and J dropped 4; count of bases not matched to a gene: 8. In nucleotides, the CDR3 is TGTGCCGCTTCCACAGGGGGCCATAATGAAAAACTGTTTTTT. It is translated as CAASTGGHNEKLFF.

The CDR3 reads CASSERETAGNQPQHF. The CDR3 DNA sequence: TGTGCCAGCAGTGAACGAGAGACAGCAGGAAATCAGCCCCAGCATTTT. The chain has TRBV6-1 and TRBJ1-5; the D gene is possibly TRBD1 (5 bases). With 2 bases removed from V and 4 bases from J, the gap between germline ends came to 15 bases. This CDR3 has 16 amino acids. The germline V gene encodes CDR1 MNHNS and CDR2 SASEGT.

The CDR3 nucleotides read TGTGCCAGTAGTATAGCCGGGACAGGGATTCGCAATCAGCCCCAGCATTTT. Encoded protein: CASSIAGTGIRNQPQHF. The chain recombines TRBV19 with TRBJ1-5, with 9 bases that match TRBD1. Germline-derived CDR1 and CDR2 are LNHDA and SQIVND (reference sequence). The CDR3 spans 17 residues. The trim removed 1 base at V and 2 bases at J, leaving 6 bases unmatched.

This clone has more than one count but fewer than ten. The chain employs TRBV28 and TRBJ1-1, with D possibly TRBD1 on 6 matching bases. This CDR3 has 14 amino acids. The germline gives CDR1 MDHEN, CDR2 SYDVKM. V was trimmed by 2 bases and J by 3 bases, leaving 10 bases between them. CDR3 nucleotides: TGTGCCAGCAGTTTAGGGGGCAGTTACACTGAAGCTTTCTTT. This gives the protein CASSLGGSYTEAFF.

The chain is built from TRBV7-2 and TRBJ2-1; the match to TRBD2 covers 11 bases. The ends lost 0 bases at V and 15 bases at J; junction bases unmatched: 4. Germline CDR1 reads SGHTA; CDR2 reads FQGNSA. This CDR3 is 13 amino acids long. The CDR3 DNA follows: TGTGCCAGCAGCTTAGCGACTAGCGGGACCGCGTTCTTC. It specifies CASSLATSGTAFF. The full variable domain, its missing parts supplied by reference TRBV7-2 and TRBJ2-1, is GAGVSQSPSNKVTEKGKDVELRCDPISGHTALYWYRQSLGQGLEFLIYFQGNSAPDKSGLPSDRFSAERTGGSVSTLTIQRTQQEDSAVYLCASSLATSGTAFFGPGTRLTVL.

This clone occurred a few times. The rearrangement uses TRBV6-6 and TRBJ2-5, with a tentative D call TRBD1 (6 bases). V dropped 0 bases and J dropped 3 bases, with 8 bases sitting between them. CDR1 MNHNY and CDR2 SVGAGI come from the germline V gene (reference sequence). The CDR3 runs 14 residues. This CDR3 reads CASSYSSGEETQYF. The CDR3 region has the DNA TGTGCCAGCAGTTACTCGTCAGGGGAAGAGACCCAGTACTTC.

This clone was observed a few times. CDR3: CASSVSPDRGSTDTQYF. The CDR3 nucleotides are TGTGCCAGCAGTGTAAGCCCCGACAGGGGAAGCACAGATACGCAGTATTTT. The rearrangement joins TRBV27 to TRBJ2-3; 8 positions agree with TRBD1. The CDR3 runs to 17 residues. Germline V gene lookup returns CDR1 MNHEY and CDR2 SMNVEV (reference sequence). Losses at the gene ends were 5 bases for V and 0 bases for J; bases not matched to a gene: 10.

The CDR3 spells CAWNLRDRGFYGYTF. The CDR3 DNA follows: TGTGCCTGGAACCTCCGGGACAGGGGATTCTATGGCTACACCTTC. This rearrangement joins TRBV30 to TRBJ1-2; 10 nucleotides agree with TRBD1. CDR3 length: 15 residues. CDR1 and CDR2 from the germline V gene are GTSNPN and SVGIG (reference sequence). J was trimmed by 4 bases and V by 4 bases; bases with no gene match: 9. The full variable domain, in which reference TRBV30 and TRBJ1-2 provide the parts outside the CDR3, is SQTIHQWPATLVQPVGSPLSLECTVEGTSNPNLYWYRQAAGRGLQLLFYSVGIGQISSEVPQNLSASRPQDRQFILSSKKLLLSDSGFYLCAWNLRDRGFYGYTFGSGTRLTVV.

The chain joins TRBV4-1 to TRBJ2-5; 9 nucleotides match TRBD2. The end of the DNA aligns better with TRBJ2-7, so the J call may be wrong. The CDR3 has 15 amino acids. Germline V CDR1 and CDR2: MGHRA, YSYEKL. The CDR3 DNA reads TGCGCCAGCAGCCTCGAGACTAGCGGTCCCTACGAGCAGTACTTC. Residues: CASSLETSGPYEQYF.

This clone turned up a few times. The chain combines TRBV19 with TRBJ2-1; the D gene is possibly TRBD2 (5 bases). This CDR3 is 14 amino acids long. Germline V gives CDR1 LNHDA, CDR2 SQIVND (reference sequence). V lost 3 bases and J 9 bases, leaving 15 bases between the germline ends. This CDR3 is CASSIGVGPGEQFF. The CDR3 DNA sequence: TGTGCCAGTAGTATCGGGGTCGGCCCGGGTGAGCAGTTCTTC.

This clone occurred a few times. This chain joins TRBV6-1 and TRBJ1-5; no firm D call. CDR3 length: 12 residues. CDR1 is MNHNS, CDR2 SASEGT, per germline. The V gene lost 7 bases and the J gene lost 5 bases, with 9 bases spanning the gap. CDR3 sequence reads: CASTSTHQPQHF. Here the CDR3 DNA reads TGTGCCAGCACTTCGACACATCAGCCCCAGCATTTT.

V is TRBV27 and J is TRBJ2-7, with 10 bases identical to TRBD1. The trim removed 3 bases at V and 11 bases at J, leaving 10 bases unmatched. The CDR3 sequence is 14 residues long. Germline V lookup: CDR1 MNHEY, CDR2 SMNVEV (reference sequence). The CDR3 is CASSFPIDRGQEYV. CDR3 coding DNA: TGTGCCAGCAGTTTTCCAATTGACAGGGGGCAGGAGTACGTC.

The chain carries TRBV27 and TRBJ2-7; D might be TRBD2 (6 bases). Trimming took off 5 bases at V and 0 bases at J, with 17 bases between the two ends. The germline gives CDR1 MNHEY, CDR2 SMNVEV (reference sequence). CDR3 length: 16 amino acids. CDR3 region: CASSPGAGRSSYEQYF. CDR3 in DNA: TGTGCCAGCAGTCCGGGAGCAGGGCGAAGCTCCTACGAGCAGTACTTC.

Written as DNA, the CDR3 is TGTGCCAGCAGCACTCAAAACAGGGTCTCTGGAAACACCATATATTTT. It yields the protein CASSTQNRVSGNTIYF. The V and J genes are TRBV9 and TRBJ1-3, with D maybe TRBD1 (6 bases). Germline values: CDR1 SGDLS, CDR2 YYNGEE. The CDR3 contains 16 residues. V was pared by 4 bases and J by 0 bases, with 14 bases between.

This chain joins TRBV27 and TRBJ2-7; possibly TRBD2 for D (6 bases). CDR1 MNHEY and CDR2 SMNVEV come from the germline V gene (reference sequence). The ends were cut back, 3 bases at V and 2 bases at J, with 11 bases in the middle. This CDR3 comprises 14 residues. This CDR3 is CASSFSSAAYEQYV. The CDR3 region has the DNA TGTGCCAGCAGTTTCTCTAGCGCAGCCTACGAGCAGTACGTC.

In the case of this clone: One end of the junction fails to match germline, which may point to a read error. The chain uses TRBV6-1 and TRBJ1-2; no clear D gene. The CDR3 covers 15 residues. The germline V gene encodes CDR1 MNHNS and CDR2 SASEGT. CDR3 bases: TGTGCCAGCAGTGAATGGCTACAGTCGAAGTATGGCCACACCTTC. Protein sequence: CASSEWLQSKYGHTF.

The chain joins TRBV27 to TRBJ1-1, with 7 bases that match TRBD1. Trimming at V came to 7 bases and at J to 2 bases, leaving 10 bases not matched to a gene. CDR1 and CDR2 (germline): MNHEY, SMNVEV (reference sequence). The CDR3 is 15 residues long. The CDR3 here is CASNPHRQGNTEAFF. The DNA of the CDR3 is TGTGCCAGCAATCCCCATAGACAGGGTAACACTGAAGCTTTCTTT.